Below, 8 T cell receptor beta chains from the same sample are listed, as sequenced in a study of tissue T cells after allogeneic stem cell transplantation (dated by TCRdb to about 2022). The method behind the library was the immunoSEQ multiplex PCR assay. The immuneACCESS repertoire file appears here via TCRdb, limited to in-frame rearrangements. These files lack a portion of the clones; in checked studies, under half of the deficit traces to unresolved V genes, and the cause of the others is not known. The sample table records some 2,700 clones; approximately 43% of these occur just once. The top ten clonotypes cover under 35% of the sample. According to the study, the label for this sample's time point signals: mouse harvest day 14 after allogeneic transplant. Mouse grafts consisting of 10^7 T-cell-depleted bone marrow cells combined with 10^6 splenic CD5+ T cells were administered by tail vein injection.

Material: gut tissue. The receptor source for this set is a female BALB/c mouse given C57BL/6 T cells with graft-versus-host disease after an allogeneic hematopoietic cell transplant.

This clone was detected a few times. Gene names are the mouse ones. The CDR3 end falls 1 residue outside the read, so it is completed with the germline J gene. This rearrangement joins TRBV26 to TRBJ1-1, with 8 nucleotides matching TRBD1. V lost 6 bases and J lost 4; bases outside the gene matches: 7. Germline V lookup: CDR1 KGHPV, CDR2 FQNQEV (reference sequence). The CDR3 consists of 14 residues. Incomplete CDR3 DNA: TGTGCCAGCAGCCCAGGGGGCGGGAGCACAGAAGTCTTC. Its protein is CASSPGGGSTEVF. The full CDR3 protein is CASSPGGGSTEVFF.

In its sample, this clone is large (0.1 to 1%). Gene names are the mouse ones. The read finishes 1 residue shy of the CDR3 end, and the germline J gene is used to complete it. The V call is TRBV13-2, the J call TRBJ2-7, with D unresolved. Germline CDR1 is NNHNN and CDR2 is SYGAGS (reference sequence). The CDR3 sequence is 11 residues long. V was trimmed by 2 bases and J by 6 bases, leaving 6 bases between them. CDR3 sequence reads: CASGERVEQYF. CDR3 DNA (partial): TGTGCCAGCGGTGAGAGGGTTGAACAGTAC.

Details on this clone: The listed genes are named as in mouse. Partial CDR3 DNA: TGTGCAAGCAGCTTAGGAGCAAACACAGAAGTCTTC. Residues: CASSLGANTEVF. The full-length CDR3 reads as CASSLGANTEVFF. The V call is TRBV16, the J call TRBJ1-1; no reliable D call. The read halts 1 residue ahead of the CDR3 end, with the missing end drawn from the germline J gene. This CDR3 spans 13 amino acids. Trimming left V 1 base short and J 0 bases short, with 3 bases between. Per germline, CDR1 SGHSA and CDR2 FRNQAP.

About this clone itself: Gene names are mouse gene names. The read ends 1 residue early relative to the CDR3; the germline J gene fills the gap. The chain carries TRBV12-1 and TRBJ2-7; 10 bases match TRBD2. V trimming: 2 bases; J trimming: 6 bases; junction bases outside the gene matches: 3. Germline-derived CDR1 and CDR2 are SGHSN and HYEKVE. The CDR3 length is 13 residues. CDR3 bases read: TGTGCCAGCTCTCCCTGGACTGGGGGTGAACAGTAC. Protein product: CASSPWTGGEQY. The whole CDR3 sequence is CASSPWTGGEQYF.

Comment on this clone: Given a much more abundant clone one base away, this may be a read error. Each gene name is a mouse one. The CDR3 extends 1 residue past the end of the read, so its final part is completed from the germline J gene. Within the sample, other DNA sequences also encode this same CDR3. The genes are TRBV26 and TRBJ1-1; D might be TRBD1 (5 bases). The CDR3 totals 13 residues. The germline V gene has CDR1 KGHPV and CDR2 FQNQEV (reference sequence). Trimming cost V 4 bases and J 0 bases, with 6 bases left between them. CDR3 DNA, as far as it was read: TGTGCCAGCAGTCCGGGACAGAACACAGAAGTCTTC. It codes for CASSPGQNTEVF. The entire CDR3 reads CASSPGQNTEVFF.

Concerning this clone itself: Genes and germline come from the mouse. The sequenced part of the CDR3 DNA is TGTGCCAGCAGAAGACAGGGAGGCACAGAAGTCTTC. Translated, it gives CASRRQGGTEVF. The full CDR3 protein is CASRRQGGTEVFF. The V call is TRBV3, the J call TRBJ1-1; 7 nucleotides match TRBD1. The read terminates 1 residue before the CDR3 end, so the remaining end is supplied by the germline J gene. CDR3 size: 13 residues. With 6 bases clipped from V and 4 bases from J, the junction kept 5 bases outside the gene matches. The germline V gene encodes CDR1 SNHLY and CDR2 FYNGKV (reference sequence).

About this clone itself: Gene names refer to mouse genes. The DNA read from the CDR3 is TGCTCCAGCAGCCCCCGGGACTGGGGGGAAGACACCCAGTAC. Protein: CSSSPRDWGEDTQY. Given in full, the CDR3 is CSSSPRDWGEDTQYF. The chain is built from TRBV23 and TRBJ2-5; the table calls TRBD2, which could not be checked here. The CDR3 is cut off 1 residue early in the read; its end comes from the germline J gene. From germline, CDR1 is KGHTA and CDR2 FQNQQP. This CDR3 has 15 amino acids.

Concerning this clone: Gene names and germline match the mouse. The read terminates 1 residue ahead of where the CDR3 ends, so the germline J gene completes it. The J gene is TRBJ1-3, the V gene TRBV19; D not certain. The CDR3 loop spans 14 amino acids. Trimming stripped 6 bases from V and 0 bases from J, with 10 bases between. Germline CDR1 and CDR2: FNHDT and SITEND (reference sequence). This CDR3 is CASTPGISGNTLYF. CDR3 DNA, as far as it was read: TGTGCCAGCACCCCCGGGATTTCTGGAAATACGCTCTAT.